This T cell receptor (beta chain) is from a study of T cells in Graves' hyperthyroidism and ophthalmopathy. RNA transcripts were the template for amplifying TCR beta CDR3 regions. An initial round of RT-PCR targeting the TCR CDR3 relied on the HTBI primer set. TCRdb re-derived calls from the multiplex PCR reads in MiXCR, one entry per CDR3 protein. The data hold roughly 700,000 distinct CDR3 sequences, with less than 15% observed a single time. The CDR3 loop spans 18 amino acids. The V end was cut by 0 bases, the J end by 1 base, with 16 bases between. Per the germline V gene, CDR1 is LNHNV and CDR2 is YYDKDF (reference sequence). Patients aged 18 to 65 with hyperthyroidism were newly diagnosed, with duration under 2 months. Diagnoses were made from clinical symptoms, serum measures (thyroxine and TRAb), thyroid ultrasound and orbital computed tomography.

The chain couples TRBV15 to TRBJ1-5; D not certain. This sequence originates from a young woman with Graves' hyperthyroidism. Material: blood. CDR3 loop: CATSRDSLREESNQPQHF. The CDR3 DNA reads as TGTGCCACCAGCAGAGATAGTTTGCGCGAAGAAAGCAATCAGCCCCAGCATTTT.